The rows below give T cell receptor beta chains drawn from one sample of a study of T cells of healthy individuals. MiXCR, applied by TCRdb to the 5' RACE reads, yields one record per CDR3 protein. The table shows roughly 76,000 distinct CDR3 sequences, with approximately 5.4% occurring only once. The receptors originated from a female donor in good health. Both conserved end residues are part of each CDR3. Fields, in order: J gene, V gene, D gene, clone size, CDR3 protein, CDR3 DNA. The D gene is left open where the match is weak. Only some rows state a clone size, as once, few, many or a class for expanded clones.

TRBJ2-1 | TRBV20-1 | TRBD2 | many | CSAGKTSGTYNEQFF | TGCAGTGCTGGGAAAACTAGCGGAACCTACAATGAGCAGTTCTTC
TRBJ1-1 | TRBV28 | . | many | CASSLMVRVGGFNTEAFF | TGTGCCAGCAGTTTAATGGTTAGGGTCGGCGGGTTTAACACTGAAGCTTTCTTT
TRBJ2-2 | TRBV12-3/TRBV12-4 | . | many | CASSLLGPGELFF | TGTGCCAGCAGTTTACTGGGTCCCGGGGAGCTGTTTTTT
TRBJ2-1 | TRBV4-2 | . | few | CASSPHSGTLNEQFF | TGTGCCAGCAGCCCTCATTCCGGGACTTTGAATGAGCAGTTCTTC
TRBJ2-2 | TRBV6-2/TRBV6-3 | TRBD2 | . | CASSYSGGGPGELFF | TGTGCCAGCAGTTATTCGGGAGGAGGACCCGGGGAGCTGTTTTTT
TRBJ2-3 | TRBV5-4 | TRBD2 | . | CASSRRLAGPTDTQYF | TGTGCCAGCAGCAGACGACTAGCGGGACCCACAGATACGCAGTATTTT
TRBJ2-1 | TRBV4-2 | TRBD2 | few | CASSSSRGTSGRSDNEQFF | TGTGCCAGCAGCTCAAGTAGAGGGACTAGCGGGAGAAGCGACAATGAGCAGTTCTTC
TRBJ2-4 | TRBV7-2 | TRBD1 | . | CASSLGPTQGRSNARYF | TGTGCCAGCAGCTTAGGTCCTACACAGGGGCGGTCGAACGCCCGGTACTTC
TRBJ1-4 | TRBV2 | TRBD1 | many | CASRTGQGYEKLFF | TGTGCCAGCAGGACGGGACAGGGTTATGAAAAACTGTTTTTT
TRBJ1-4 | TRBV28 | . | . | CASSPDSQTNEKLFF | TGTGCCAGCAGCCCGGATTCTCAAACTAATGAAAAACTGTTTTTT
TRBJ2-1 | TRBV11-2 | . | few | CASSKEVGPPFF | TGTGCCAGCAGCAAGGAGGTGGGCCCTCCGTTCTTC
TRBJ2-7 | TRBV28 | . | few | CASSLEVQYEQYF | TGTGCCAGCAGTTTAGAGGTCCAGTACGAGCAGTACTTC
TRBJ2-7 | TRBV7-9 | . | . | CARSWDLAPYEQYF | TGTGCCAGAAGTTGGGATCTGGCCCCCTACGAGCAGTACTTC
TRBJ1-1 | TRBV5-1 | TRBD1 | few | CASSFGQGDPRAFF | TGCGCCAGCAGCTTTGGGCAGGGGGACCCGCGAGCTTTCTTT
TRBJ1-6 | TRBV10-2 | . | many | CASSGGEKGIWGGFTLHF | TGCGCCAGCAGCGGCGGGGAGAAGGGCATTTGGGGCGGTTTCACCCTCCACTTT
TRBJ2-3 | TRBV9 | . | many | CASSVGGTDTQYF | TGTGCCAGCAGCGTAGGAGGCACAGATACGCAGTATTTT
TRBJ1-4 | TRBV7-9 | . | many | CASSPPTGVRNEKLFF | TGTGCCAGCAGCCCACCCACCGGGGTCAGAAATGAAAAACTGTTTTTT
TRBJ2-3 | TRBV9 | TRBD2 | . | CASTSGRATDTQYF | TGTGCCAGTACTAGCGGGAGGGCCACAGATACGCAGTATTTT
TRBJ2-2 | TRBV29-1 | TRBD2 | many | CSGTSGTPRGELFF | TGCAGCGGGACTAGCGGAACCCCTCGGGGGGAGCTGTTTTTT
TRBJ1-4 | TRBV5-1 | . | . | CASSLLGTDEKLFF | TGCGCCAGCAGCCTTCTGGGAACGGATGAAAAACTGTTTTTT
TRBJ1-3 | TRBV7-9 | . | . | CATLEDSHSGNTIYF | TGTGCCACCTTGGAGGACAGTCACTCTGGAAACACCATATATTTT
TRBJ2-5 | TRBV5-6 | TRBD2 | few | CASSEPGTTLQETQYF | TGTGCCAGCAGCGAACCCGGGACTACACTTCAAGAGACCCAGTACTTC
TRBJ2-7 | TRBV28 | . | . | CASRGAPNYEQYF | TGTGCCAGCAGGGGCGCTCCCAACTACGAGCAGTACTTC
TRBJ2-6 | TRBV20-1 | . | many | CSARDHRTVSGANVLTF | TGCAGTGCTAGAGATCATCGGACGGTGTCTGGGGCCAACGTCCTGACTTTC
TRBJ2-1 | TRBV5-1 | . | many | CASRLRADRGNEQFF | TGCGCCAGCAGGCTTAGGGCGGACCGGGGCAATGAGCAGTTCTTC
TRBJ2-7 | TRBV28 | . | many | CASSSPDEGLRLGHEQYF | TGTGCCAGCAGTTCCCCAGATGAAGGTCTACGCCTTGGACACGAGCAGTACTTC
TRBJ2-2 | TRBV2 | . | few | CASLRAQNTGELFF | TGTGCCAGCCTTCGTGCTCAGAACACCGGGGAGCTGTTTTTT
TRBJ2-4 | TRBV18 | TRBD1 | . | CASSPTTGVSTKNIQYF | TGTGCCAGCTCACCTACGACAGGGGTATCGACCAAAAACATTCAGTACTTC
TRBJ1-5 | TRBV28 | . | . | CASSLSASVGPQHF | TGTGCCAGCAGTTTATCCGCGTCGGTCGGGCCCCAGCATTTT
TRBJ1-2 | TRBV30 | . | . | CAWERDGYTF | TGTGCCTGGGAGCGAGATGGCTACACCTTC
TRBJ2-1 | TRBV4-3 | . | many | CASSQALPKGEPYNEQFF | TGCGCCAGCAGCCAAGCACTTCCTAAGGGGGAGCCGTACAATGAGCAGTTCTTC
TRBJ1-1 | TRBV29-1 | TRBD1 | many | CSASTGGNTEAFF | TGCAGCGCCTCCACAGGGGGCAACACTGAAGCTTTCTTT
TRBJ2-5 | TRBV5-1 | . | few | CASSLAQSGYQETQYF | TGCGCCAGCAGCTTGGCCCAGAGTGGATACCAAGAGACCCAGTACTTC
TRBJ2-7 | TRBV12-3/TRBV12-4 | TRBD2 | many | CASSREGPFEQYF | TGTGCCAGCAGTAGGGAGGGCCCCTTCGAGCAGTACTTC
TRBJ2-2 | TRBV7-2 | TRBD1 | many | CASSWDRGTGELFF | TGTGCCAGCAGCTGGGACAGGGGCACCGGGGAGCTGTTTTTT
TRBJ2-7 | TRBV2 | TRBD1 | many | CASSEYQLGTGNSYEQYF | TGTGCCAGCAGTGAATATCAGTTGGGGACAGGGAACTCCTACGAGCAGTACTTC
TRBJ2-7 | TRBV6-2/TRBV6-3 | TRBD2 | many | CASSYAGDHYEQYF | TGTGCCAGCAGTTATGCGGGGGACCACTACGAGCAGTACTTC
TRBJ2-7 | TRBV7-9 | TRBD2 | many | CASSLSSGPSYEQYF | TGTGCCAGCAGCCTCTCTAGCGGGCCTTCCTACGAGCAGTACTTC
TRBJ2-7 | TRBV5-4 | . | few | CASSHKTATYEQYF | TGTGCCAGCAGCCATAAGACAGCTACCTACGAGCAGTACTTC
TRBJ2-4 | TRBV3-1 | . | many | CASSQMGANIQYF | TGTGCCAGCAGCCAAATGGGGGCAAACATTCAGTACTTC
TRBJ2-3 | TRBV27 | . | few | CASRPRWYDPTDTQYF | TGTGCCAGCAGACCACGATGGTATGATCCCACAGATACGCAGTATTTT
TRBJ1-6 | TRBV4-1 | . | many | CASSQSRRIYNSPLHF | TGCGCCAGCAGCCAAAGTCGCCGTATCTATAATTCACCCCTCCACTTT
TRBJ1-1 | TRBV6-2/TRBV6-3 | TRBD1 | . | CAQATPGGNTEAFF | TGTGCGCAGGCCACCCCAGGGGGGAACACTGAAGCTTTCTTT
TRBJ2-3 | TRBV20-1 | TRBD2 | many | CSARSGSGTTDTQYF | TGCAGTGCTAGATCGGGTAGCGGGACCACAGATACGCAGTATTTT
TRBJ2-1 | TRBV11-2 | . | many | CASSSDGEQFF | TGTGCCAGCAGCTCCGACGGTGAGCAGTTCTTC
TRBJ2-5 | TRBV5-6 | . | many | CASSSPRGGVIQETQYF | TGTGCCAGCAGCTCGCCCAGAGGGGGAGTCATCCAAGAGACCCAGTACTTC
TRBJ1-5 | TRBV7-2 | . | few | CASSLIRNSNQPQHF | TGTGCCAGCAGCTTGATCAGAAATAGCAATCAGCCCCAGCATTTT
TRBJ2-3 | TRBV7-9 | . | many | CASSLPGPLPDTQYF | TGTGCCAGCAGCTTACCGGGACCTCTCCCAGATACGCAGTATTTT